Listed below are T cell receptor beta chains from one sample, sequenced in a study of T cells in tuberculosis. Data came from immunoSEQ multiplex PCR; TCRdb stores just in-frame clones and leaves some out. The table shows approximately 59,000 clones, with about 76% occurring only once. The sample was CD1b-GMM tetramer-negative cells sorted from PBMCs. Receptor source: an adult woman with latent tuberculosis. Both conserved end residues are part of each CDR3. The order of the fields is CDR3 protein, CDR3 DNA, J gene, CDR3 length, clone size, D gene, V gene. A D gene is named only where the DNA matches it firmly. The listing skips clone size in some rows; elsewhere it reads once, few, many or a size class.

CASSQGASDWAQETQYF | TGCGCCAGCAGCCAAGGAGCCTCAGATTGGGCTCAAGAGACCCAGTACTTC | TRBJ2-5 | 17 | - | - | TRBV4-1
CASSLRARTGPHYGYTF | TGTGCCAGCAGCTTACGAGCGCGGACAGGCCCTCACTATGGCTACACCTTC | TRBJ1-2 | 17 | few | TRBD1 | TRBV13
CASSLAPRPRGDLRNEQFF | TGTGCCAGCAGTTTGGCCCCAAGACCTCGAGGTGATTTAAGGAATGAGCAGTTCTTC | TRBJ2-1 | 19 | - | - | TRBV27
CASSSDSPFIPKETQYF | TGTGCCAGCAGCTCCGATAGCCCCTTTATTCCGAAGGAGACCCAGTACTTC | TRBJ2-5 | 17 | once | - | TRBV11-3
CASSETPTGNNSPLHF | TGTGCCAGCAGCGAGACCCCGACAGGGAATAATTCACCCCTCCACTTT | TRBJ1-6 | 16 | - | TRBD1 | TRBV9
CASSHDTSNEQYF | TGCGCCAGCAGCCATGATACTAGCAACGAGCAGTACTTC | TRBJ2-7 | 13 | - | - | TRBV4-1
CASSPSAGGPGGGYEQYF | TGTGCCAGCTCACCCTCGGCGGGAGGGCCGGGGGGAGGCTACGAGCAGTACTTC | TRBJ2-7 | 18 | - | TRBD2 | TRBV18
CASKPQGGNEKLFF | TGTGCCAGCAAACCACAGGGGGGGAATGAAAAACTGTTTTTT | TRBJ1-4 | 14 | - | TRBD1 | TRBV6-5
CASPSLGGPLYEQYF | TGTGCCAGCCCCTCGCTGGGGGGACCCCTCTACGAGCAGTACTTC | TRBJ2-7 | 15 | - | - | TRBV6-4
CASSSTNAGAATEAFF | TGTGCCAGCAGCTCTACTAATGCGGGCGCGGCCACTGAAGCTTTCTTT | TRBJ1-1 | 16 | - | - | TRBV5-6
CAWSPGLGEGQPQHF | TGTGCCTGGAGTCCCGGGCTGGGAGAGGGTCAGCCCCAGCATTTT | TRBJ1-5 | 15 | - | - | TRBV30
CASSLAPRQPQHF | TGTGCCAGCAGCTTAGCCCCGCGACAGCCCCAGCATTTT | TRBJ1-5 | 13 | - | - | TRBV7-8
CASSEGNRGSGYTF | TGTGCCAGCAGTGAAGGCAACAGGGGTTCTGGCTACACCTTC | TRBJ1-2 | 14 | - | TRBD1 | TRBV6-1
CATSRVSGENSPLHF | TGTGCCACCAGCAGAGTATCCGGGGAAAATTCACCCCTCCACTTT | TRBJ1-6 | 15 | few | - | TRBV15